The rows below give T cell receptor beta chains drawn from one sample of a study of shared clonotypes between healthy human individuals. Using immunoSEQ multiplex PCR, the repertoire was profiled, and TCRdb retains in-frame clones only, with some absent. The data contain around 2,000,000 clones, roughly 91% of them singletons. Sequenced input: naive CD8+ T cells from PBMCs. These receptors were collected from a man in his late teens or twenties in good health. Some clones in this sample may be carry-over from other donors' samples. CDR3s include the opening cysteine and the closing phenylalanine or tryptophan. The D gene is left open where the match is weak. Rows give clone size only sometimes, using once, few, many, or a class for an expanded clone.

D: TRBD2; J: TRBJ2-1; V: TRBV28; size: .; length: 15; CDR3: CASREGLAVWDEQFF; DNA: TGTGCCAGCAGGGAAGGACTAGCGGTTTGGGATGAGCAGTTCTTC
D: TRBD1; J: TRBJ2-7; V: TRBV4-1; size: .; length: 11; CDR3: CASSPGGEQYF; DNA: TGCGCCAGCAGCCCAGGGGGCGAGCAGTACTTC
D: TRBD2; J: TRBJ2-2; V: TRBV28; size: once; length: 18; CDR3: CASSLYPTSGTQIGELFF; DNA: TGTGCCAGCAGTTTATACCCGACTAGCGGGACTCAGATAGGGGAGCTGTTTTTT
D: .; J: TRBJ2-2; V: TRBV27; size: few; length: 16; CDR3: CASSSSVGDYTGELFF; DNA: TGTGCCAGCAGTTCATCCGTAGGAGATTACACCGGGGAGCTGTTTTTT
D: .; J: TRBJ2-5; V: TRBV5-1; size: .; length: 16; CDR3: CASSLALGGAQETQYF; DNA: TGCGCCAGCAGCTTGGCCCTAGGCGGAGCCCAAGAGACCCAGTACTTC
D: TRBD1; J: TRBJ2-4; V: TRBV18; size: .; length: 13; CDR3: CASSPDRESIQYF; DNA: TGTGCCAGCTCACCGGACAGGGAAAGCATTCAGTACTTC
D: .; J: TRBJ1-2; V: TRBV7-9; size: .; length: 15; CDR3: CASSSKNRVLNGYTF; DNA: TGTGCCAGCAGCTCCAAAAACAGGGTTTTGAATGGCTACACCTTC
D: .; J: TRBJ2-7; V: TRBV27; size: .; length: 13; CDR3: CASSLSPRDEQYF; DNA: TGTGCCAGCAGTTTATCCCCACGGGATGAGCAGTACTTC
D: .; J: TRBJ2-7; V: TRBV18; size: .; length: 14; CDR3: CASSPLRESYEQYF; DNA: TGTGCCAGCTCACCACTTCGGGAGAGCTACGAGCAGTACTTC
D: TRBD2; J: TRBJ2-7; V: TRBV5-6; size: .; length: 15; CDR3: CASSGTSGRYYEQYF; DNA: TGTGCCAGCAGCGGGACTAGCGGGCGGTACTACGAGCAGTACTTC
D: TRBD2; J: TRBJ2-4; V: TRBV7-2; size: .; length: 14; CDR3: CASRTRTSGWVQYF; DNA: TGTGCCAGCAGGACAAGGACTAGCGGGTGGGTTCAGTACTTC
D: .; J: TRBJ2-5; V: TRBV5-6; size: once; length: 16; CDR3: CASSLIPGGVQETQYF; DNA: TGTGCCAGCAGCTTGATCCCAGGAGGGGTACAGGAGACCCAGTACTTC
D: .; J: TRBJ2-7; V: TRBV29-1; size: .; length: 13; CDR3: CSVVRGHRSEQYF; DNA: TGCAGCGTTGTTAGGGGACACCGCTCCGAGCAGTACTTC
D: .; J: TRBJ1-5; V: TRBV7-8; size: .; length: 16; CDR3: CASSLSATGSNQPQHF; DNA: TGTGCCAGCAGCTTATCGGCGACAGGAAGCAATCAGCCCCAGCATTTT
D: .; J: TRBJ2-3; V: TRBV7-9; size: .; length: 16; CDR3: CASSRTAGLGTDTQYF; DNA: TGTGCCAGCAGCCGGACGGCCGGATTGGGCACAGATACGCAGTATTTT
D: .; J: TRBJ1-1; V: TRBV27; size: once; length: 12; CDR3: CASSTLGSEAFF; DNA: TGTGCCAGCAGTACTCTGGGGTCTGAAGCTTTCTTT
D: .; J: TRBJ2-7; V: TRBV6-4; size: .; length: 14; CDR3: CASSVGPRGFEQYF; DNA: TGTGCCAGCAGTGTCGGGCCCCGGGGCTTCGAGCAGTACTTC
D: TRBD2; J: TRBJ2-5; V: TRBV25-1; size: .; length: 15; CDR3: CASSELVREGETQYF; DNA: TGTGCCAGCAGTGAATTGGTCAGGGAGGGAGAGACCCAGTACTTC
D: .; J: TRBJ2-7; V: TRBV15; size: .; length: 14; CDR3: CATSGYMASYEQYF; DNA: TGTGCCACCAGCGGGTACATGGCCTCCTACGAGCAGTACTTC
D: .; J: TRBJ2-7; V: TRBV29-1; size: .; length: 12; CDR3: CSVVVLAYEQYF; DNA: TGCAGCGTTGTGGTACTGGCCTACGAGCAGTACTTC
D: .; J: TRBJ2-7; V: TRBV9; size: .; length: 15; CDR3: CASSVGTASSYEQYF; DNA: TGTGCCAGCAGCGTGGGGACGGCCAGCTCCTACGAGCAGTACTTC
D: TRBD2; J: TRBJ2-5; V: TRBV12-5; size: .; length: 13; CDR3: CASALTSKETQYF; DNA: TGTGCTAGTGCCCTGACTAGCAAAGAGACCCAGTACTTC
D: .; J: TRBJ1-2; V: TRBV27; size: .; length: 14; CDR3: CASSLGGVNYGYTF; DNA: TGTGCCAGCAGTTTAGGCGGGGTTAACTATGGCTACACCTTC
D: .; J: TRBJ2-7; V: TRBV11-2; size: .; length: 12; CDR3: CASSLGVGEQYF; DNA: TGTGCCAGCAGCTTAGGGGTGGGAGAGCAGTACTTC
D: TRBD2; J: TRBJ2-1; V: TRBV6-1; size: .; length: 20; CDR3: CASSADVSLAGALSYNEQFF; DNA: TGTGCCAGCAGTGCTGATGTTAGCCTAGCGGGCGCACTGTCCTACAATGAGCAGTTCTTC
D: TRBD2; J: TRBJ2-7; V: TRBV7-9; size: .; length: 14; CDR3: CASSTRTSDYEQYF; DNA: TGTGCCAGCAGCACAAGGACTAGCGACTACGAGCAGTACTTC
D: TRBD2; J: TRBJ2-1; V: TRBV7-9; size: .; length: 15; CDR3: CASSSLAGFDNEQFF; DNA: TGTGCCAGCAGCTCGCTAGCGGGATTCGACAATGAGCAGTTCTTC
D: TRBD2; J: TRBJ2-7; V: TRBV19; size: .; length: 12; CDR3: CASSIGGGPQYF; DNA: TGTGCCAGTAGTATCGGGGGGGGGCCGCAGTACTTC
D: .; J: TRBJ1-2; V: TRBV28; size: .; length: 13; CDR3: CASSPTASYGYTF; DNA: TGTGCCAGCAGTCCCACAGCGTCCTATGGCTACACCTTC
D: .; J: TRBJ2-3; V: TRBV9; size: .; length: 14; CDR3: CASSVDDSTDTQYF; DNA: TGTGCCAGCAGCGTAGACGACAGCACAGATACGCAGTATTTT
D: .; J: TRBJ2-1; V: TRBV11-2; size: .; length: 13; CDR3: CASSLGGINEQFF; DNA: TGTGCCAGCAGCTTAGGGGGAATCAATGAGCAGTTCTTC
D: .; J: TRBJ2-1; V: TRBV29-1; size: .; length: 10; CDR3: CSVDRNEQFF; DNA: TGCAGCGTTGATAGGAATGAGCAGTTCTTC
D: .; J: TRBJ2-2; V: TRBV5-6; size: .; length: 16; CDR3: CASSLDAGPLGRELFF; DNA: TGTGCCAGCAGCTTGGACGCAGGCCCCTTAGGACGGGAGCTGTTTTTT
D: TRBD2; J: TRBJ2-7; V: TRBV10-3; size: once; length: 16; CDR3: CAISELQTSGTYEQYF; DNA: TGTGCCATCAGTGAGTTGCAGACTAGCGGTACCTACGAGCAGTACTTC
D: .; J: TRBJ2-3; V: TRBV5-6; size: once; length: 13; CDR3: CASSFQGWDTQYF; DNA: TGTGCCAGCAGTTTTCAGGGGTGGGATACGCAGTATTTT
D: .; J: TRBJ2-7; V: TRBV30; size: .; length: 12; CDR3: CAWSVTDSEQYF; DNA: TGTGCCTGGAGCGTAACGGACAGCGAGCAGTACTTC